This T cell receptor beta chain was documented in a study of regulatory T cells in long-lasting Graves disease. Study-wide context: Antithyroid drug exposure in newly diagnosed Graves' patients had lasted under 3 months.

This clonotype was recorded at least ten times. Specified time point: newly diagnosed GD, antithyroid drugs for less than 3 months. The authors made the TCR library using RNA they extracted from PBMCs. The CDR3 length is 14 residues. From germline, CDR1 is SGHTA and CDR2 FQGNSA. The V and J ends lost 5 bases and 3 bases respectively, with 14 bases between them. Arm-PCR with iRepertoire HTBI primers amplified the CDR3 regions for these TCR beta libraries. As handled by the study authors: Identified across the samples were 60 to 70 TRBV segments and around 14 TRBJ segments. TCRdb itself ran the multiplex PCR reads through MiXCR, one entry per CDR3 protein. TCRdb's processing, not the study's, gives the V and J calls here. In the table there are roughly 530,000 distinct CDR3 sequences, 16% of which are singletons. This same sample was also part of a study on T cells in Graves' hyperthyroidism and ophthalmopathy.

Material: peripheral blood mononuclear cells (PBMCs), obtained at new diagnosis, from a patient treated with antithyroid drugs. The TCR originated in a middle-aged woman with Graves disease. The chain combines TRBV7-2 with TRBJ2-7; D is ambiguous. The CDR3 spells CASSTAFRIYEQYF. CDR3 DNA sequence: TGTGCCAGCAGCACAGCTTTCCGGATCTACGAGCAGTACTTC.